This record looks at one T cell receptor beta chain sequence and its context. This entry belongs to a study of blood T cell repertoires in COVID-19. CDR1 and CDR2 from the germline V gene are SGHTA and FQGNSA. With V trimmed by 5 bases and J by 5 bases, 10 bases remained unmatched. The CDR3 is 16 amino acids. Participants' own reports of clinical history determined their cohort assignment. Cohort 3 donors were reported recovered after two negative PCRs, clearance, or symptom resolution. The table came from immunoSEQ multiplex PCR; TCRdb's copy has only in-frame clones and leaves some out. The sample lists under 350,000 clones, around 90% seen once, with 2.6% in the top ten.

The chain joins TRBV7-2 to TRBJ2-3; 10 bases are shared with TRBD1. Sequenced sample: PBMCs or T cells enriched from blood (not recorded which). The clonotype comes from a man aged 60-69 years who had recovered from COVID-19. The CDR3 DNA reads TGTGCCAGCAGCCCACCACGACAGGGGGCTGGAGATACGCAGTATTTT. Its translation: CASSPPRQGAGDTQYF.